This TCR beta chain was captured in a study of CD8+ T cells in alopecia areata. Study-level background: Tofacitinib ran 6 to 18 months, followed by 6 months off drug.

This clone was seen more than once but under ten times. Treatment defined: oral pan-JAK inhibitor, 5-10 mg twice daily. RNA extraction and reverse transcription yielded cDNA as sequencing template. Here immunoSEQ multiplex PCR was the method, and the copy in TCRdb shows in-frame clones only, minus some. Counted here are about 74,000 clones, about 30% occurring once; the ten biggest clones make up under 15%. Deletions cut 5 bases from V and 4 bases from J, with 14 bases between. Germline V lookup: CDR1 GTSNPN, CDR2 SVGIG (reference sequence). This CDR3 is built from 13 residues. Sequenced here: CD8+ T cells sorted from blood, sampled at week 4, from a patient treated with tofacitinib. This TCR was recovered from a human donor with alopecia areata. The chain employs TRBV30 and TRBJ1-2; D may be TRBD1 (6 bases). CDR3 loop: CAWLGGHLYGYTF. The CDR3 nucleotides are TGTGCCTGGTTGGGGGGGCACCTCTATGGCTACACCTTC.